This T cell receptor (beta chain) comes out of a study of molecular identifiers for immune sequencing clone quantification. About the research overall: Naive CD8 cell RNA, from roughly 20,000 or 100,000 cells, was split five ways in replicates, with four sequenced.

Whole-study findings and limits: Barcode-sharing identical TCR molecules could underestimate highly expanded clone sizes. In a background of approximately 1 million naive cells, spiked Jurkat TCR RNA from one cell was reportedly detectable.

Ten or more counts support this clonotype. No antigen is known for it. Germline trimming cut 4 bases from V and 6 bases from J; bases unmatched to any gene: 11. CDR1 and CDR2 (germline): SGHTA, FQGTGA. The CDR3 spans 18 residues. Bulk libraries came from a prior protocol with listed TCR primers. TCRdb fed the PCR reads into MiXCR, producing one record per CDR3 protein. The table records under 600,000 distinct CDR3 sequences, 25% of them present only once. The chain is built from TRBV7-3 and TRBJ2-1, with 14 bases matching TRBD2. The sequence was obtained from a human donor in good health. Some libraries in this study had Jurkat cell RNA spiked in. Sequenced sample: naive CD8+ T cells from blood, with Jurkat cell RNA spiked in. As to subset: FACS-sorted CD8+CD4-CCR7+CD45RA+ naive T cells. The CDR3: CASSSGLAGESYPNEQFF. CDR3 sequence (DNA): TGTGCCAGCAGCTCGGGACTAGCGGGAGAGTCATACCCCAATGAGCAGTTCTTC.